One sample yielded the 5 T cell receptor beta chains listed below, sequenced in a study of blood T cell repertoires in COVID-19. Data came from immunoSEQ multiplex PCR; TCRdb stores just in-frame clones and leaves some out. Here the sample spans about 270,000 clones, about 84% being singletons. The sample was peripheral blood. The receptor source for this set is a woman of 80 years or more with COVID-19, enrolled during active disease.

This sequence joins TRBV19 and TRBJ2-7, with 9 bases lining up with TRBD1. CDR1 is LNHDA, CDR2 SQIVND, per germline (reference sequence). The CDR3 sequence is 14 residues long. V shed 6 bases, J shed 4 bases, and the junction held 7 bases outside the gene matches. The DNA for the CDR3 is TGTGCCAGTAGCGAACCGGGACAGGGTTACGAGCAGTACTTC. It translates to CASSEPGQGYEQYF.

CDR3 nucleotides: TGTGCCAGCAGCCAAACTAGCGGTAGCACAGATACGCAGTATTTT. Encoded protein: CASSQTSGSTDTQYF. The chain combines TRBV14 with TRBJ2-3; 8 nucleotides agree with TRBD2. The ends lost 2 bases at V and 0 bases at J; junction bases unmatched: 1. CDR1 and CDR2 from the germline V gene are SGHDN and FVKESK. CDR3 length: 15 amino acids.

The chain uses TRBV19 and TRBJ1-2, with TRBD1 identical over 7 bases. This CDR3 has 12 amino acids. In germline, CDR1 is LNHDA, CDR2 SQIVND (reference sequence). Trimming removed 10 bases from V and 8 bases from J; junction bases left unmatched: 10. The CDR3 nucleotides are TGTGCCACCGCAATGACAGGGTACGGCTACACCTTC. Translation gives CATAMTGYGYTF.

CDR3: CASRAQGGPYEQYF. Written as DNA, the CDR3 is TGTGCCAGCAGGGCACAGGGGGGGCCCTACGAGCAGTACTTC. The chain links TRBV28 to TRBJ2-7; perhaps TRBD1 as D (8 bases). The germline V gene has CDR1 MDHEN and CDR2 SYDVKM. V shed 6 bases and J shed 2 bases, with 14 bases lying between them. The CDR3 runs 14 residues.

A note on this clone: The same CDR3 also results from other DNA sequences found in this sample. V usage is TRBV2 and J usage is TRBJ1-5; D gene unclear. The V gene's germline CDR1 is SNHLY and CDR2 FYNNEI. Trimming stripped 5 bases from V and 2 bases from J, with 4 bases between. The CDR3 is 12 residues long. CDR3 amino acids: CASSPGNQPQHF. CDR3 DNA sequence: TGTGCCAGCAGTCCCGGCAATCAGCCCCAGCATTTT.